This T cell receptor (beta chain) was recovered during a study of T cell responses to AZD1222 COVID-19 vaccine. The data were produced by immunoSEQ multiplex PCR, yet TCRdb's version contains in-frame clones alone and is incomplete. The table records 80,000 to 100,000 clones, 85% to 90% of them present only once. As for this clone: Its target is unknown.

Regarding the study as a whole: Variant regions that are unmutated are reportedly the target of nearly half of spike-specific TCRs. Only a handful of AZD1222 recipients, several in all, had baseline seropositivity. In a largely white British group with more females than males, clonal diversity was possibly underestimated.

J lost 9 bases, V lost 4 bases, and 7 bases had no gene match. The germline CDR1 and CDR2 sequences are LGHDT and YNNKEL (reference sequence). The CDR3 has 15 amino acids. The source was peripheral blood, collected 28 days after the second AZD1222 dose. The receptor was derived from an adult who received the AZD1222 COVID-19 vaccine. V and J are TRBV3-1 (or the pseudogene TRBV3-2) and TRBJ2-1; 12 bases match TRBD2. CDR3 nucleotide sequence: TGTGCCAGCAGCCTACCGGGACTAGCGGGTTCTGAGCAGTTCTTC. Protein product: CASSLPGLAGSEQFF.